This T cell receptor (beta chain) was observed in a study of identical twins. Study outcomes and limitations: It was possible that invariant MAIT and iNKT cells partly confounded the zero-insertion analyses. Insertions were reduced in abundant cord blood beta clonotypes but not in memory repertoires.

One entry per CDR3 protein, called by TCRdb with MiXCR from the 5' RACE reads. There are 1.5 million to 2 million distinct CDR3 sequences in the sample; 25% to 35% occur only once, and about 0.25% lies in the top ten. With respect to this clonotype: Its target is not known.

Germline CDR1 and CDR2: KGHDR and SFDVKD. After removal of 5 bases from V and 4 bases from J, the junction contained 5 bases not matched to a gene. CDR3 length: 15 amino acids. The sample comprised cord blood. This sequence originates from a newborn girl in good health. V and J are TRBV24-1 and TRBJ1-5; the match to TRBD1 covers 9 bases. The CDR3 reads CATSGLTGGNQPQHF. As DNA, the CDR3 is TGTGCCACCAGTGGGCTGACAGGGGGGAATCAGCCCCAGCATTTT.